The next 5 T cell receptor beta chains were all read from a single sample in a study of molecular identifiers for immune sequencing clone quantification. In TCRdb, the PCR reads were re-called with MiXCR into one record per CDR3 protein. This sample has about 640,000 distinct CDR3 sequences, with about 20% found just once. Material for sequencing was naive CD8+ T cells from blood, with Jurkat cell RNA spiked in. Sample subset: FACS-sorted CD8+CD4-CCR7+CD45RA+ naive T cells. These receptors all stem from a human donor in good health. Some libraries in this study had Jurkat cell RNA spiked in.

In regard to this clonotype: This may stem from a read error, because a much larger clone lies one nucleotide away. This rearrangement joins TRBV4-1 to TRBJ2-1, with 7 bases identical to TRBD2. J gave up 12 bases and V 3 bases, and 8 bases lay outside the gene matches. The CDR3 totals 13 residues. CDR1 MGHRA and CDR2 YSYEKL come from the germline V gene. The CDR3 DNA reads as TGCGCCAGCAGCCACCCGACTAGCCCTGGGCAGTTCTTC. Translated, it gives CASSHPTSPGQFF.

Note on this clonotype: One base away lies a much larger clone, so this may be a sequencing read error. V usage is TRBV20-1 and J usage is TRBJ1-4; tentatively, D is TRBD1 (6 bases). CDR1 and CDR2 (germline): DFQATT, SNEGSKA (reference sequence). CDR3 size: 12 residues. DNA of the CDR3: TGCACCGGGGGGCCGGAAGATGAAAAACTGTTTTTT. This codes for CTGGPEDEKLFF.

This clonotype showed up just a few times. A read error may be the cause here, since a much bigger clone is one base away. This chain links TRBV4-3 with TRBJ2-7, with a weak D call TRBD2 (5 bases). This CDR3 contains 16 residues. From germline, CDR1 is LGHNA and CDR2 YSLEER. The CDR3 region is CASSQDLGSWSYERYF. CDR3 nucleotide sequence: TGCGCCAGCAGCCAAGATCTGGGGAGCTGGTCCTACGAGCGGTACTTC.

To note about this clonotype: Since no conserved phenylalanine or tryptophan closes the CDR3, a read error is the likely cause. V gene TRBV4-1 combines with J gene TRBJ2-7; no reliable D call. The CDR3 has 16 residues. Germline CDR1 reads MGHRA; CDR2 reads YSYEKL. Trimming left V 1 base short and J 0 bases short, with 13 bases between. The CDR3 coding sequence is TGCGCCAGCAGCCAAGTGGTGGGGTCGAACTCCTACGAGCAGTACCTC. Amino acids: CASSQVVGSNSYEQYL.

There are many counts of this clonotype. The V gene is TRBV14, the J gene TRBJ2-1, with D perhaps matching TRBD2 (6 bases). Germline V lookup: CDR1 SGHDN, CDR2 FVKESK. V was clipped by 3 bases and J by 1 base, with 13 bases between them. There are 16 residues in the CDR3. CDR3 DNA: TGTGCCAGCAGCCAGGGCTGGCGGGGTTCCTACAATGAGCAGTTCTTC. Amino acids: CASSQGWRGSYNEQFF. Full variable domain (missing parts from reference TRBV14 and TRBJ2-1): EAGVTQFPSHSVIEKGQTVTLRCDPISGHDNLYWYRRVMGKEIKFLLHFVKESKQDESGMPNNRFLAERTGGTYSTLKVQPAELEDSGVYFCASSQGWRGSYNEQFFGPGTRLTVL.